Listed below are T cell receptor beta chains from one sample, sequenced in a study of blood T cells in healthy people across ages. TCRdb analysed the 5' RACE reads with MiXCR anew, one entry per CDR3 protein. The data contain hundreds of thousands of distinct CDR3 sequences, more than 50% of them singletons. Sequenced sample: blood. The source is a middle-aged man in good health. Each CDR3 is given with its conserved first and last residue. The order of the fields is D gene, J gene, V gene, clone size, CDR3 protein, CDR3 DNA. The D gene is left open where the match is weak. Clone size appears in some rows only: once, few, many, or a class for an expanded clone.

>TRBD1|TRBJ1-1|TRBV13|.
CASSPRQGDVRAFF
TGTGCCAGCAGCCCCAGACAGGGGGACGTTCGAGCTTTCTTT
>.|TRBJ2-6|TRBV6-5|.
CASSYSIGSGTISGANVLTF
TGTGCCAGCAGTTACTCGATAGGGAGTGGGACGATCTCTGGGGCCAACGTCCTGACTTTC
>.|TRBJ1-4|TRBV7-9|once
CASSTRQTTNEKLFF
TGTGCCAGCAGCACCCGACAGACAACTAATGAAAAACTGTTTTTT
>.|TRBJ2-5|TRBV6-5|.
CASGPPEVETQYF
TGTGCCAGCGGCCCCCCAGAGGTCGAGACCCAGTACTTC
>TRBD2|TRBJ2-7|TRBV3-1|.
CASSQGAGFSYEQYF
TGTGCCAGCAGCCAAGGAGCGGGATTTTCCTACGAGCAGTACTTC
>.|TRBJ1-1|TRBV12-3/TRBV12-4|many
CASSFRGSEAFF
TGTGCCAGCAGTTTTCGCGGGAGTGAAGCTTTCTTT
>TRBD1|TRBJ2-5|TRBV5-8|few
CASSWGDRAQETQYF
TGTGCCAGCAGCTGGGGGGACAGGGCCCAAGAGACCCAGTACTTC
>.|TRBJ2-3|TRBV6-5|.
CDPRGRSTDTQYF
TGTGACCCACGGGGCCGAAGCACAGATACGCAGTATTTT
>TRBD1|TRBJ1-2|TRBV11-2|few
CASSFYSRTGVKEWYGYTF
TGTGCCAGCAGCTTTTATTCCCGGACAGGGGTTAAGGAATGGTATGGCTACACCTTC
>TRBD2|TRBJ2-7|TRBV29-1|.
CSVPSSGRPYNEQYF
TGCAGCGTCCCCTCAAGCGGGAGACCCTACAATGAGCAGTACTTC
>.|TRBJ2-5|TRBV28|.
CASSFADRQETQYF
TGTGCCAGCAGTTTTGCAGACCGTCAAGAGACCCAGTACTTC
>.|TRBJ2-1|TRBV29-1|.
CSVLLERNEQFF
TGCAGCGTCCTACTGGAACGGAATGAGCAGTTCTTC
>TRBD1|TRBJ2-2|TRBV7-3|.
CASSRGQWNTGELFF
TGTGCCAGCAGCCGGGGACAGTGGAACACCGGGGAGCTGTTTTTT
>TRBD1|TRBJ1-2|TRBV12-3/TRBV12-4|few
CASSFHVDRVYQYGYTF
TGTGCCAGCAGTTTCCACGTCGACAGGGTCTATCAATATGGCTACACCTTC
>.|TRBJ2-3|TRBV12-3/TRBV12-4|.
CASSFTGTTDTQYF
TGTGCCAGCAGTTTTACAGGGACCACAGATACGCAGTATTTT
>.|TRBJ2-1|TRBV27|.
CASSAGGPNEQFF
TGTGCCAGCAGTGCCGGGGGGCCCAATGAGCAGTTCTTC
>TRBD1|TRBJ2-1|TRBV7-2|few
CASSPGAGTGKFF
TGTGCCAGCAGCCCCGGGGCTGGGACAGGAAAGTTCTTC
>.|TRBJ1-1|TRBV20-1|.
CSAREARDPSSFF
TGCAGTGCTAGAGAAGCCCGGGACCCCTCGTCTTTCTTT
>TRBD1|TRBJ2-7|TRBV7-9|.
CASSDTGTGGSYEQYF
TGTGCCAGCAGCGACACCGGGACAGGGGGCTCCTACGAGCAGTACTTC
>.|TRBJ1-2|TRBV7-2|.
CASSYLEGRYGYTF
TGTGCCAGCAGCTACCTGGAGGGCCGTTATGGCTACACCTTC
>.|TRBJ2-2|TRBV5-1|.
CASTEVGELFF
TGCGCCAGCACGGAGGTCGGGGAGCTGTTTTTT
>TRBD1|TRBJ2-1|TRBV20-1|.
CSATQNQTGFSYNEQFF
TGCAGTGCTACTCAAAACCAGACAGGGTTCTCCTACAATGAGCAGTTCTTT
>TRBD2|TRBJ2-7|TRBV7-2|.
CASSRWGEGSYEQYF
TGTGCCAGCAGCCGTTGGGGGGAGGGCTCCTACGAGCAGTACTTC
>TRBD2|TRBJ2-2|TRBV3-1|.
CASSLLAGVNTGELFF
TGTGCCAGCAGCCTACTAGCGGGGGTGAACACCGGGGAGCTGTTTTTT
>.|TRBJ2-7|TRBV28|.
CASRRDSGEQYF
TGTGCCAGTAGAAGGGACAGCGGGGAGCAGTACTTC
>.|TRBJ2-1|TRBV7-2|.
CASVTGLSRPGSGQFF
TGTGCCAGCGTTACGGGATTATCCCGACCGGGGAGTGGGCAGTTCTTC
>TRBD2|TRBJ2-5|TRBV4-1|few
CASSQDRLAGEETQYF
TGCGCCAGCAGCCAAGATAGGCTAGCGGGGGAAGAGACCCAGTACTTC
>.|TRBJ2-5|TRBV21-1|few
CASSQKGRERETQYF
TGTGCCAGCAGCCAGAAAGGGAGGGAACGGGAGACCCAGTACTTC
>TRBD1|TRBJ2-2|TRBV7-3|.
CASSLTGTGGSGELFF
TGTGCCAGCAGCTTGACCGGGACAGGGGGCAGCGGGGAGCTGTTTTTT
>.|TRBJ1-2|TRBV5-1|.
CASRPLANYGYTF
TGTGCCAGCCGACCTTTAGCTAACTATGGCTACACCTTC
>.|TRBJ2-7|TRBV29-1|few
CSVDGVSSYEQYF
TGCAGCGTTGACGGCGTCAGTTCCTACGAGCAGTACTTC
>.|TRBJ2-3|TRBV20-1|few
CSASKQITDTQYF
TGCAGTGCTAGTAAGCAGATCACAGATACGCAGTATTTT
>.|TRBJ2-6|TRBV7-9|few
CASSAIPTGSGANVLTF
TGTGCCAGCAGCGCCATACCGACAGGCTCTGGGGCCAACGTCCTGACTTTC